This T cell receptor beta chain originates from a study of cytomegalovirus exposure and HLA in healthy donors. Whole-study context: Earlier, about 180 million T cells were analyzed, and about 120 million unique TCR beta sequences were found among them. Study-wide results and limits: The study designated 150 to 200 TCR beta chains cytomegalovirus-associated. Later analysis associated a missense DCLRE1C variant with TCR beta V- and J-gene trimming.

PCR used 60 Vbeta primers and 13 Jbeta primers. Assay used: immunoSEQ multiplex PCR; TCRdb lists only in-frame clones, some missing. The table lists 110,000 to 150,000 clones, about 80% of them singletons, with 4.1% in the top ten. The CDR3 runs 15 residues. Germline V gene sequence: CDR1 MRHNA, CDR2 SNTAGT. V was pared by 4 bases and J by 1 base, with 11 bases between. At collection, donors were nominally healthy, but unrecorded immune exposures were probable. Turning to this clone: Its antigen remains unidentified.

The rearrangement uses TRBV6-4 and TRBJ2-1, with D maybe TRBD2 (5 bases). This receptor was obtained from a man aged 40-49 years in good health and CMV-seropositive. What was sequenced was PBMCs. The CDR3 reads CASSANGGSYNEQFF. CDR3 sequence (DNA): TGTGCCAGCAGTGCGAACGGAGGTTCCTACAATGAGCAGTTCTTC.